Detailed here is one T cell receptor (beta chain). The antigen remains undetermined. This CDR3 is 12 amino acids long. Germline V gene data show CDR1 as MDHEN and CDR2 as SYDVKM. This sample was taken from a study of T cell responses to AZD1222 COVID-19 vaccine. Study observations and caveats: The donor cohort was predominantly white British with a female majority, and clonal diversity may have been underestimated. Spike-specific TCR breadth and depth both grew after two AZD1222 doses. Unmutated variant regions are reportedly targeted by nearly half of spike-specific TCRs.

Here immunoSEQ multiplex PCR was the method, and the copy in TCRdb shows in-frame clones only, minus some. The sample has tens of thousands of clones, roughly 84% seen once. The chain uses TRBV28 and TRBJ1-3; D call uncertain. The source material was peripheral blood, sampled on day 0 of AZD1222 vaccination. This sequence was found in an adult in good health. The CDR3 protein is CVVRSSGNTIYF. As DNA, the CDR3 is TGTGTGGTTCGGAGCTCTGGAAACACCATATATTTT.